The TCR beta chain described here comes from a study of regulatory T cells in long-lasting Graves disease. Relying on iRepertoire HTBI primers and Arm-PCR of CDR3 regions, the team built TCR beta libraries. TCRdb re-analysed the multiplex PCR reads in MiXCR, keeping a single row per CDR3 protein. The repertoire holds approximately 400,000 distinct CDR3 sequences, with about an eighth as singletons. The time point here: newly diagnosed GD, antithyroid drugs for less than 3 months. The TCR library was prepared using RNA isolated from PBMCs. This sample was shared with a second study, whose subject was T cells in Graves' hyperthyroidism and ophthalmopathy. That work contributes: Patients aged 18 to 65 with hyperthyroidism were newly diagnosed, with duration under 2 months. A patient was excluded if there was uncontrolled infection, other autoimmune disease, pregnancy or lactation. The HTBI set primed first-round TCR CDR3 RT-PCR. Blood also carried most thyroid clonotypes expanded above 0.001.

The starting material was peripheral blood mononuclear cells (PBMCs), obtained at new diagnosis, from a patient treated with antithyroid drugs. The receptor was derived from a woman aged 18-35 years with Graves disease.

CDR3 sequence reads: CASSYSPGTNSYEQYV. The CDR3 DNA reads as TGTGCCAGCAGTTATTCCCCCGGGACCAACTCCTACGAGCAGTACGTC. V is TRBV6-5 and J is TRBJ2-7; D is possibly TRBD1 or TRBD2 (5 bases each). The CDR3 runs to 16 residues. Germline V gene sequence: CDR1 MNHEY, CDR2 SVGAGI. The V end lost 3 bases, the J end lost 0 bases, and 15 bases lay between the germline ends.